Listed below are T cell receptor beta chains from one sample, sequenced in a study of T cell responses to AZD1222 COVID-19 vaccine. Profiling relied on immunoSEQ multiplex PCR, and the TCRdb table lists in-frame clones only, not all of them. The sample holds about 110,000 clones, around 81% seen once. The input for sequencing was peripheral blood, taken on day 0 of AZD1222 vaccination. Receptor source: an adult in good health. CDR3s include the opening cysteine and the closing phenylalanine or tryptophan. The order of the fields is J gene, clone size, D gene, V gene, CDR3 protein, CDR3 DNA. The D gene is left open where the match is weak. Some rows mark clone size as missing; the rest say once, few, many or name a class of expanded clone.

TRBJ1-5 once NA TRBV30 CAWSVGPFSNQPQHF TGTGCCTGGAGTGTTGGGCCCTTTAGCAATCAGCCCCAGCATTTT
TRBJ1-1 few NA TRBV3-1/TRBV3-2 CASSLPGAEAFF TGTGCCAGCAGCCTACCGGGAGCTGAAGCTTTCTTT
TRBJ1-3 NA NA TRBV18 CASSPPNGLGGNTIYF TGTGCCAGCTCACCACCGAACGGTCTAGGTGGAAACACCATATATTTT
TRBJ2-2 NA TRBD2 TRBV7-6 CASSSSRGGPNTGELFF TGTGCCAGCAGCTCCAGTCGCGGGGGACCGAACACCGGGGAGCTGTTTTTT
TRBJ2-5 NA NA TRBV4-2 CASSQEGLAGETQYF TGTGCCAGCAGCCAAGAGGGTCTAGCTGGGGAGACCCAGTACTTC
TRBJ1-5 NA NA TRBV5-1 CASSLAPLRNQPQHF TGCGCCAGCAGCTTGGCCCCGCTACGGAATCAGCCCCAGCATTTT
TRBJ2-1 NA NA TRBV28 CASSLITTSSYNEQFF TGTGCCAGCAGTTTAATTACGACTAGCTCCTACAATGAGCAGTTCTTC
TRBJ2-1 NA TRBD2 TRBV2 CASRSAGGSYNEQFF TGTGCCAGCAGATCAGCGGGGGGATCCTACAATGAGCAGTTCTTC
TRBJ1-3 NA NA TRBV11-2 CASSPMSGNTIYF TGTGCCAGCAGCCCCATGTCTGGAAACACCATATATTTT
TRBJ2-2 NA NA TRBV3-1/TRBV3-2 CASSQQGTGELFF TGTGCCAGCAGCCAACAGGGGACCGGGGAGCTGTTTTTT
TRBJ1-1 NA NA TRBV12-5 CASGLGATGRAFF TGTGCTAGTGGTTTGGGGGCTACAGGGAGAGCTTTCTTT
TRBJ2-7 NA TRBD1 TRBV7-2 CASSLVGQGPYEQYF TGTGCCAGCAGCTTAGTGGGACAGGGACCCTACGAGCAGTACTTC